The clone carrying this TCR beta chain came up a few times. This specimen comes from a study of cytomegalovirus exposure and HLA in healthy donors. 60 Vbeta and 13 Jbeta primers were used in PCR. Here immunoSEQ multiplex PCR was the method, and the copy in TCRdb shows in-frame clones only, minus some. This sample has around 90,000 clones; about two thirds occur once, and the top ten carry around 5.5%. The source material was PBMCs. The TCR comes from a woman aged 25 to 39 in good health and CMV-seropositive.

In nucleotides, the CDR3 is TGTGCCAGCAGCCAATCCAGGGGACAAGAGACCCAGTACTTC. Translating it yields CASSQSRGQETQYF. The chain couples TRBV14 to TRBJ2-5; D is possibly TRBD1 (6 bases). The CDR3 is 14 amino acids. Germline CDR1 is SGHDN and CDR2 is FVKESK. V lost 2 bases and J 2 bases, leaving 9 bases between the germline ends.